Listed below are T cell receptor beta chains from one sample, sequenced in a study of blood T cell repertoires in COVID-19. TCRdb keeps only in-frame clones here, not all; method: immunoSEQ multiplex PCR. The table has 300,000 to 350,000 clones, around 83% seen once. Input material: peripheral blood. The origin of the receptors is a man aged 25-40 years with active or convalescent COVID-19. The CDR3 runs from the conserved cysteine through the conserved F or W. The order of the fields is clone size, D gene, V gene, J gene, CDR3 DNA, CDR3 protein. A D gene is named only where the DNA matches it firmly. Expanded clones are given a class, and other clones once, few, many or no size at all.

clone size: -; D gene: TRBD1; V gene: TRBV5-8; J gene: TRBJ1-3; CDR3 DNA: TGTGCCAGCAGCTCGGCCGACAGGGGGCCTGGAAACACCATATATTTT; CDR3 protein: CASSSADRGPGNTIYF
clone size: -; D gene: TRBD2; V gene: TRBV5-1; J gene: TRBJ2-3; CDR3 DNA: TGCGCCAGCAGCTTGGCGGGAGGGCCCGAAGATACGCAGTATTTT; CDR3 protein: CASSLAGGPEDTQYF
clone size: -; D gene: -; V gene: TRBV18; J gene: TRBJ1-1; CDR3 DNA: TGTGCCAGCTCACCACGTACAGACAACACTGAAGCTTTCTTT; CDR3 protein: CASSPRTDNTEAFF
clone size: -; D gene: TRBD1; V gene: TRBV6-5; J gene: TRBJ2-7; CDR3 DNA: TGTGCCAGCAGTTTTGGACAGGGATGGGCCTACGAGCAGTACTTC; CDR3 protein: CASSFGQGWAYEQYF
clone size: -; D gene: TRBD2; V gene: TRBV18; J gene: TRBJ2-1; CDR3 DNA: TGTGCCAGCTCACCCACTAGCGGGTCCTACAATGAGCAGTTCTTC; CDR3 protein: CASSPTSGSYNEQFF
clone size: many; D gene: TRBD1; V gene: TRBV4-1; J gene: TRBJ2-5; CDR3 DNA: TGCGCCAGCAGCCCAACAAGGACAGGGATTGGAGAGACCCAGTACTTC; CDR3 protein: CASSPTRTGIGETQYF
clone size: -; D gene: -; V gene: TRBV5-4; J gene: TRBJ1-1; CDR3 DNA: TGTGCCAGCAGCTTGGAGTTTGGGCAGAAGAACACTGAAGCTTTCTTT; CDR3 protein: CASSLEFGQKNTEAFF
clone size: -; D gene: TRBD2; V gene: TRBV28; J gene: TRBJ2-5; CDR3 DNA: TGTGCCAGCAGTGGGACGGGAGGGGAGACCCAGTACTTC; CDR3 protein: CASSGTGGETQYF
clone size: few; D gene: TRBD1; V gene: TRBV9; J gene: TRBJ1-2; CDR3 DNA: TGTGCCAGCAGCGCGAACCGGGACAGGGTCGCCTATGGCTACACCTTC; CDR3 protein: CASSANRDRVAYGYTF
clone size: -; D gene: -; V gene: TRBV15; J gene: TRBJ1-3; CDR3 DNA: TGTGCCACCAGCAGAGATTTGGCAGGGATCGGTGGAAACACCATATATTTT; CDR3 protein: CATSRDLAGIGGNTIYF
clone size: -; D gene: TRBD1; V gene: TRBV30; J gene: TRBJ2-7; CDR3 DNA: TGTGCCTGGAACCCCCGGGACAGGGGTTACGAGCAGTACTTC; CDR3 protein: CAWNPRDRGYEQYF
clone size: -; D gene: -; V gene: TRBV12-3/TRBV12-4; J gene: TRBJ1-2; CDR3 DNA: TGTGCCAGCAGTTTCGGGATCACGGGCTACACCTTC; CDR3 protein: CASSFGITGYTF
clone size: -; D gene: -; V gene: TRBV11-2; J gene: TRBJ1-6; CDR3 DNA: TGTGCCAGCAATAATCGGGGGATGAATTCACCCCTCCACTTT; CDR3 protein: CASNNRGMNSPLHF
clone size: -; D gene: -; V gene: TRBV7-7; J gene: TRBJ2-7; CDR3 DNA: TGTGCCAGCAGCGTAACGGACAGCTCTCGGGAGCAGTACTTC; CDR3 protein: CASSVTDSSREQYF
clone size: -; D gene: TRBD2; V gene: TRBV28; J gene: TRBJ2-1; CDR3 DNA: TGTGCCAGCAGTAAAATCGGGACTAGCTTGGGTGAGCAGTTCTTC; CDR3 protein: CASSKIGTSLGEQFF
clone size: -; D gene: -; V gene: TRBV5-4; J gene: TRBJ1-2; CDR3 DNA: TGTGCCAGCAGCTTGGAGGGGTATAGCTACACCTTC; CDR3 protein: CASSLEGYSYTF
clone size: -; D gene: -; V gene: TRBV6-2/TRBV6-3; J gene: TRBJ1-2; CDR3 DNA: TGTGCCAGCAGTTATCAGGGGACGGACTATGGCTACACCTTC; CDR3 protein: CASSYQGTDYGYTF
clone size: -; D gene: -; V gene: TRBV20-1; J gene: TRBJ2-1; CDR3 DNA: TGCAGTGCGTCCGGGCGCGCGGGGCAGTTCTTC; CDR3 protein: CSASGRAGQFF
clone size: few; D gene: TRBD2; V gene: TRBV6-8; J gene: TRBJ2-3; CDR3 DNA: TGTGCCAGCAGTTACCTGGCGGGAGGGGATACGCAGTATTTT; CDR3 protein: CASSYLAGGDTQYF
clone size: -; D gene: -; V gene: TRBV7-2; J gene: TRBJ2-7; CDR3 DNA: TGTGCCAGCAGTTTAGGGCAGGTCCGCGAGCAGTACTTC; CDR3 protein: CASSLGQVREQYF
clone size: -; D gene: TRBD1; V gene: TRBV5-1; J gene: TRBJ2-3; CDR3 DNA: TGCGCCAGCACTCTCGGGACAGCCACAGATACGCAGTATTTT; CDR3 protein: CASTLGTATDTQYF
clone size: once; D gene: -; V gene: TRBV7-3; J gene: TRBJ1-2; CDR3 DNA: TGTGCCAGGAAGTGTGGGAGATATGGCTACACCTTC; CDR3 protein: CARKCGRYGYTF
clone size: -; D gene: -; V gene: TRBV5-4; J gene: TRBJ2-1; CDR3 DNA: TGTGCCAGCAGCCTTGCTTTGGGGCGAGGCAATGAGCAGTTCTTC; CDR3 protein: CASSLALGRGNEQFF
clone size: -; D gene: TRBD2; V gene: TRBV5-4; J gene: TRBJ2-2; CDR3 DNA: TGTGCCAGCAGCGTTGGACTAGCGGGGACCGGGGAGCTGTTTTTT; CDR3 protein: CASSVGLAGTGELFF